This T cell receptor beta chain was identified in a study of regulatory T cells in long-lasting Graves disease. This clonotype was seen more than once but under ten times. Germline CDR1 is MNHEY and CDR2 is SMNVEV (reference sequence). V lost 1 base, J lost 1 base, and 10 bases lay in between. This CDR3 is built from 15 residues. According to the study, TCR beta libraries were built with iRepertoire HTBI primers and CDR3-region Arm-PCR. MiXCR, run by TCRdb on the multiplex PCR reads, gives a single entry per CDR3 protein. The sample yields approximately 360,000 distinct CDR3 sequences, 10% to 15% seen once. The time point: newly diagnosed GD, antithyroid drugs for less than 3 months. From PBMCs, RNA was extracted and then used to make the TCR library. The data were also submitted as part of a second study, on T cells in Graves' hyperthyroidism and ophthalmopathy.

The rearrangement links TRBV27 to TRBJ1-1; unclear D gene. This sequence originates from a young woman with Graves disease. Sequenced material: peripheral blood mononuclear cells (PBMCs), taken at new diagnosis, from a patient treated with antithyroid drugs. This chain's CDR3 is CASSLYPTENTEAFF. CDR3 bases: TGTGCCAGCAGTTTATACCCTACGGAGAACACTGAAGCTTTCTTT.